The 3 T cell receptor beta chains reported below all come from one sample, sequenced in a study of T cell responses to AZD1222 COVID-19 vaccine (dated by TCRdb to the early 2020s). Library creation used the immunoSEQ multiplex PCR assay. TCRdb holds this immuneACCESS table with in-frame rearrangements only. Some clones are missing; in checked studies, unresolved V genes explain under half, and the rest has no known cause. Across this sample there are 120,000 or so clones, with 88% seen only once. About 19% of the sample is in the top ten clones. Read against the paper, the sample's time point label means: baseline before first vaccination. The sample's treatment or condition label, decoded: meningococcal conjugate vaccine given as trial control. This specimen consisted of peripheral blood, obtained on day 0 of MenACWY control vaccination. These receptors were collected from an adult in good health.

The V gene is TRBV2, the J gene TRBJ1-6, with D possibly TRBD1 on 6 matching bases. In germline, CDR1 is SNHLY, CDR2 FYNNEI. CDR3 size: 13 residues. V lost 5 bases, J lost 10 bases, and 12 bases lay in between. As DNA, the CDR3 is TGTGCCAGCAGTACAGGGTTAGGATCACCCCTCCACTTT. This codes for CASSTGLGSPLHF.

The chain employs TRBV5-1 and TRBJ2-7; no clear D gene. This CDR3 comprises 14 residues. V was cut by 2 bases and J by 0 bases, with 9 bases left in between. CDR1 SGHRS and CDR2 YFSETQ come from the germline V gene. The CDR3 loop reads CASSLTTSSYEQYF. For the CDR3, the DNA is TGCGCCAGCAGCTTAACAACGAGCTCCTACGAGCAGTACTTC.

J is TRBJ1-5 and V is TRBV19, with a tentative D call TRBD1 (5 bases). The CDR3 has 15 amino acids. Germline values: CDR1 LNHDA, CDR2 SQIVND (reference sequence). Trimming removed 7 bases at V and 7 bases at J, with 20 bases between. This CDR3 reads CASTPGTEPRQPQHF. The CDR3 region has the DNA TGTGCCAGTACCCCCGGGACGGAGCCCCGACAGCCCCAGCATTTT. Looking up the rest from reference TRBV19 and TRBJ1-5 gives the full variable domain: DGGITQSPKYLFRKEGQNVTLSCEQNLNHDAMYWYRQDPGQGLRLIYYSQIVNDFQKGDIAEGYSVSREKKESFPLTVTSAQKNPTAFYLCASTPGTEPRQPQHFGDGTRLSIL.